The rows below give T cell receptor beta chains drawn from one sample of a study of blood T cells in healthy people across ages. Each CDR3 protein is one row after TCRdb ran MiXCR on the 5' RACE reads. Of 450,000 to 700,000 distinct CDR3 sequences in the sample, 25% to 30% are singletons; the top ten hold around 18%. Sequenced input: blood. These receptors were taken from a woman aged 70-85 years in good health. CDR3s leave out the opening cysteine and the closing phenylalanine or tryptophan.

v_gene,j_gene,len,CDR3aa
TRBV27,TRBJ2-1,17,ASSVKRGAHRGGYNEQF
TRBV7-3,TRBJ1-2,13,ASSPSDLRDGGYT
TRBV7-9,TRBJ1-2,13,ASRPTGTTNYGYT
TRBV7-2,TRBJ2-5,13,ASSPRGPAGETQY
TRBV28,TRBJ2-7,11,ASSLVRGYEQY
TRBV6-6,TRBJ2-5,12,ASRTAGGKGTQY
TRBV20-1,TRBJ1-2,11,SARTGSNYGYT
TRBV6-5,TRBJ1-2,12,ASSLRGTGYGYT
TRBV5-4,TRBJ2-3,16,ASSLGPGLSPSTDTQY
TRBV10-3,TRBJ1-2,12,AIMRQGDNYGYT
TRBV12-5,TRBJ2-3,11,ASGLVGSDTQY
TRBV7-2,TRBJ2-1,11,ASSLSQAGLGF
TRBV29-1,TRBJ1-1,10,SVGKGRTEAF
TRBV7-9,TRBJ2-2,13,ASIQKDRVTGELF
TRBV2,TRBJ2-1,13,ASSERVAGYNEQF
TRBV4-3,TRBJ1-1,12,ASSQDYSNTEAF
TRBV5-1,TRBJ1-4,14,ASSFSVGTQNEKLF
TRBV7-9,TRBJ2-3,13,ASSRRQQSTDTQY